This T cell receptor beta chain was captured in a study of blood T cell repertoires in COVID-19. Authors' processing steps: Quantification of nucleated cells was approximated via reference gene primer amplification. Method: immunoSEQ multiplex PCR; TCRdb's copy keeps in-frame clones and lacks some. From that table come the V and J calls and clone size; the DNA was used to work out D and trimming. The sample has around 620,000 clones, about nine tenths seen once; the top ten hold more than 0.25%. Germline CDR1 reads SGHTA; CDR2 reads FQGNSA. This CDR3 has 15 residues. The J segment lost 3 bases and the V segment lost 3 bases, leaving 6 bases of the junction unmatched.

Sequenced sample: peripheral blood. This sequence originates from a woman aged 18-29 years with acute or convalescent COVID-19. The chain combines TRBV7-2 with TRBJ1-1; 8 bases fit TRBD1. This CDR3 is CASSFRQGADTEAFF. As DNA, the CDR3 is TGTGCCAGCAGCTTTAGGCAGGGGGCGGACACTGAAGCTTTCTTT.